A selection of T cell receptor beta chains follows, all from one sample in a study of cytomegalovirus exposure and HLA in healthy donors. TCRdb's copy holds only in-frame clones and misses some; the assay was immunoSEQ multiplex PCR. The table lists roughly 150,000 clones, approximately 96% of them singletons. Specimen: PBMCs. The receptors were sampled from a woman younger than 35 in good health and CMV-seronegative. Each CDR3 is given with its conserved first and last residue. Fields, in order: V gene, J gene, clone size, D gene, CDR3 DNA, CDR3 protein. A D gene is named only where the DNA matches it firmly. Clone size, where shown, is once, few, many, or a class for clones that have expanded.

TRBV7-2	TRBJ2-7	-	-	TGTGCCAGCAGCTTGTACGGTCCCTACGAGCAGTACTTC	CASSLYGPYEQYF
TRBV2	TRBJ2-2	once	-	TGTGCCAGCAGTCCACTACAGGGTTCGAACACCGGGGAGCTGTTTTTT	CASSPLQGSNTGELFF
TRBV2	TRBJ2-5	-	TRBD2	TGTGCCAGCAGTGACCAGACTAGCGGGGGGTGGGAGACCCAGTACTTC	CASSDQTSGGWETQYF
TRBV4-2	TRBJ2-2	-	TRBD2	TGTGCCAGCAGCCAAGGACTAGCGGGGGCCTGGAACACCGGGGAGCTGTTTTTT	CASSQGLAGAWNTGELFF
TRBV18	TRBJ2-5	-	TRBD2	TGTGCCAGCTCACCCCCTGGACTAGCGGGGATGTGGGAGACCCAGTACTTC	CASSPPGLAGMWETQYF
TRBV11-2	TRBJ2-3	-	TRBD2	TGTGCCAGCAGCAAGACTAGCGGGGGGGCTGTTACGCAGTATTTT	CASSKTSGGAVTQYF
TRBV28	TRBJ2-1	-	TRBD2	TGTGCCAGCGAGAGCGGGGGGGCCTATGAGCAGTTCTTC	CASESGGAYEQFF
TRBV10-3	TRBJ2-2	-	TRBD2	TGTGCCATCCGACTAGCGGGAGCCGGGGAGCTGTTTTTT	CAIRLAGAGELFF
TRBV27	TRBJ1-4	-	-	TGTGCCAGCAGTATCTGGGGGGGCGAAAAACTGTTTTTT	CASSIWGGEKLFF
TRBV5-6	TRBJ1-1	-	-	TGTGCCAGCAGCTCGAAAGTGAGGAGGAACACTGAAGCTTTCTTT	CASSSKVRRNTEAFF
TRBV7-2	TRBJ2-3	-	-	TGTGCCAGCAGCTCCCCCTCCACAGATACGCAGTATTTT	CASSSPSTDTQYF
TRBV13	TRBJ2-1	once	TRBD2	TGTGCCAGCAGCTTAGAACCACTAGCGGGGAATGAGCAGTTCTTC	CASSLEPLAGNEQFF
TRBV27	TRBJ2-5	-	-	TGTGCCAGCAGTCCTGCCGGAACGGGATCGTCCGTGCAGTACTTC	CASSPAGTGSSVQYF
TRBV18	TRBJ1-6	once	-	TGTGCCAGCTCTCAGAAGCAGGATTCACCCCTCCACTTT	CASSQKQDSPLHF
TRBV9	TRBJ2-7	once	-	TGTGCCAGCAGCGAGGGACTTCGATCCGCGCAGCAGTACTTC	CASSEGLRSAQQYF
TRBV5-1	TRBJ2-1	-	-	TGCGCCAGCAGCTTGGGACTAGTTCCAACTGAGCAGTTCTTC	CASSLGLVPTEQFF
TRBV5-1	TRBJ2-1	-	-	TGCGCCAGCAGCTTCGGGGGGCAGAACAATGAGCAGTTCTTC	CASSFGGQNNEQFF
TRBV4-3	TRBJ2-3	-	-	TGCGCCAGCAGCCAAGATATCCAGTCCACAGATACGCAGTATTTT	CASSQDIQSTDTQYF
TRBV7-7	TRBJ2-1	-	TRBD2	TGTGCTAGCAGCGCTTCCCTAGCGGGGGGGCCCAATGAGCAGTTCTTC	CASSASLAGGPNEQFF
TRBV6-5	TRBJ1-5	-	TRBD1	TGTGCCAGCAGTCCGGCAGGGGGTCATCAGCCCCAGCATTTT	CASSPAGGHQPQHF
TRBV18	TRBJ1-2	-	-	TGTGCCAGCTCACCACTGAGGGATCCTGCGGACTATGGCTACACCTTC	CASSPLRDPADYGYTF
TRBV6-5	TRBJ2-5	-	TRBD2	TGTGCCAGCAGTTATAGCGGGGGGGCCGGAGAGACCCAGTACTTC	CASSYSGGAGETQYF
TRBV9	TRBJ2-1	-	TRBD1	TGTGCCAGCAGCGTAACAGGGGCGGACAATGAGCAGTTCTTC	CASSVTGADNEQFF
TRBV4-3	TRBJ2-2	-	TRBD2	TGCGCCAGCAGCCAACGTACTAGCGGGGGGGCTGGAGGGGAGCTGTTTTTT	CASSQRTSGGAGGELFF
TRBV5-1	TRBJ2-3	once	-	TGCGCCAGCAGCTCGGACAGATATAGCACAGATACGCAGTATTTT	CASSSDRYSTDTQYF
TRBV7-2	TRBJ2-3	once	TRBD2	TGTGCCAGCAGCTTAAGGGGCAGGACTAGTAGCACAGATACGCAGTATTTT	CASSLRGRTSSTDTQYF
TRBV7-9	TRBJ2-7	-	-	TGTGCCAGCAGCTTAGCCACAGTTCACCCGGACGAGCAGTACTTC	CASSLATVHPDEQYF
TRBV9	TRBJ1-1	many	TRBD1	TGTGCCAGCAGCGTGGGGACAGGCACTGAAGCTTTCTTT	CASSVGTGTEAFF
TRBV7-3	TRBJ2-1	-	-	TGTGCCAGCAGCTCCTCACTAGCACGCTACAATGAGCAGTTCTTC	CASSSSLARYNEQFF
TRBV9	TRBJ2-2	few	TRBD2	TGTGCCAGCAGCGTAGTTTCGGGGGGGAAATCCGGGGAGCTGTTTTTT	CASSVVSGGKSGELFF
TRBV19	TRBJ1-5	-	-	TGTGCCACCACACAGGACCTTAGTGGGTATAGCAATCAGCCCCAGCATTTT	CATTQDLSGYSNQPQHF
TRBV15	TRBJ2-7	once	-	TGTGCCACCAGACCCAAGGGGGCCTACGAGCAGTACTTC	CATRPKGAYEQYF
TRBV4-3	TRBJ2-7	-	-	TGCGCCAGCAGCCCCACCCCTTTGGCGCTAGCCCCCTCCGGCGAGCAGTACTTC	CASSPTPLALAPSGEQYF